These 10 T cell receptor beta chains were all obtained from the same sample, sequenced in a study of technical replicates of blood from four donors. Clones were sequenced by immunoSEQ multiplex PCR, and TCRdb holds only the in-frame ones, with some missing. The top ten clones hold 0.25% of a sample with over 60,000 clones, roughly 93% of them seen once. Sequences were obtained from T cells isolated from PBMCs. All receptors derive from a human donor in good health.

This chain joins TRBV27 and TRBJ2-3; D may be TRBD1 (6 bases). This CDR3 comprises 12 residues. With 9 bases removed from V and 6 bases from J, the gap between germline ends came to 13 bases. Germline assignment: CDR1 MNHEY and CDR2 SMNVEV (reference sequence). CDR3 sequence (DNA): TGTGCCAGTACAGGGACGAGGGATACGCAGTATTTT. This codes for CASTGTRDTQYF.

CDR3 DNA sequence: TGTGCCAGCAGCTTACAGGGCCTAGGCACTGAAGCTTTCTTT. Residues: CASSLQGLGTEAFF. This chain connects TRBV7-9 to TRBJ1-1; a weak D match, TRBD1 (5 bases). Looked up from germline, CDR1 is SEHNR and CDR2 is FQNEAQ (reference sequence). The CDR3 runs 14 residues. Trimming cost V 2 bases and J 4 bases, with 11 bases left between them.

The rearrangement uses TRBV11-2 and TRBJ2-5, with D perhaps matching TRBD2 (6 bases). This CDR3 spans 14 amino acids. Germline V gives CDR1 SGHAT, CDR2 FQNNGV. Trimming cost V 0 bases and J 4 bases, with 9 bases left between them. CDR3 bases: TGTGCCAGCAGCTTAGAGTCCGGGAGAGAGACCCAGTACTTC. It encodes CASSLESGRETQYF.

The chain's CDR3 is CASSLDIRNQPQHF. The CDR3 bases are TGTGCCAGCAGCTTAGACATCCGCAATCAGCCCCAGCATTTT. The chain employs TRBV7-2 and TRBJ1-5; D gene uncertain. The germline CDR1 and CDR2 sequences are SGHTA and FQGNSA. Trimming stripped 1 base from V and 2 bases from J, with 6 bases between. The CDR3 loop spans 14 amino acids.

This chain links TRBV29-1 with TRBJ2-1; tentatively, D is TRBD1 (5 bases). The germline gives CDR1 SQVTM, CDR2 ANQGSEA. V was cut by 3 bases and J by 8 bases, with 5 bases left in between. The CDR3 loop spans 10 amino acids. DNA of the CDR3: TGCAGCGTTGACAGGGATGAGCAGTTCTTC. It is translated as CSVDRDEQFF.

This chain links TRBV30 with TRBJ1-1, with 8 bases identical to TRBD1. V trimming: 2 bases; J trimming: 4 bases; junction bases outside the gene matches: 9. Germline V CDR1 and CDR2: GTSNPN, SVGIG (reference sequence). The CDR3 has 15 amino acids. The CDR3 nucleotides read TGTGCCTGGAGTAGTAAAGGGACAGGCTCCACTGAAGCTTTCTTT. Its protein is CAWSSKGTGSTEAFF. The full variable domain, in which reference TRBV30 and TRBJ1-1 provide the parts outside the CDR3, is SQTIHQWPATLVQPVGSPLSLECTVEGTSNPNLYWYRQAAGRGLQLLFYSVGIGQISSEVPQNLSASRPQDRQFILSSKKLLLSDSGFYLCAWSSKGTGSTEAFFGQGTRLTVV.

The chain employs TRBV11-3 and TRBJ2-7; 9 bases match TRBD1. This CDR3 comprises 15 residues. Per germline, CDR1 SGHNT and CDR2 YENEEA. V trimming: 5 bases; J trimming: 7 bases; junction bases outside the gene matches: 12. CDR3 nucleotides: TGTGCCAGCAGCCCGCACCCCGACAGGGGGTATGAGCAGTACTTC. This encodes CASSPHPDRGYEQYF.

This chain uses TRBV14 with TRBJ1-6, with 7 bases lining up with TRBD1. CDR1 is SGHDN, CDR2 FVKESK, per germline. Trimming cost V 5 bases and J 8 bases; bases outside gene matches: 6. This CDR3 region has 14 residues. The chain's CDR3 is CASSSRTGDSPLHF. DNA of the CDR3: TGTGCCAGCAGCTCTCGGACAGGAGATTCACCCCTCCACTTT.

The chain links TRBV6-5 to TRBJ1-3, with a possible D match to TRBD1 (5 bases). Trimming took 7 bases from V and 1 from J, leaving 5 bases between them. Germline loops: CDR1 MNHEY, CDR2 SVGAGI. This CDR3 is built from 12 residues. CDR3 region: CASKGSGNTIYF. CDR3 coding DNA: TGTGCCAGCAAGGGGTCTGGAAACACCATATATTTT.

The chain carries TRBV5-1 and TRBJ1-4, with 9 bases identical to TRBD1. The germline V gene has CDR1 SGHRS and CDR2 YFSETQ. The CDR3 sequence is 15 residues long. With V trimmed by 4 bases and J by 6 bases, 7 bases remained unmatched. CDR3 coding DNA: TGCGCCAGCAGCCGTACAGGGGGCGGGGATGAAAAACTGTTTTTT. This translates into CASSRTGGGDEKLFF.